Presented here are 12 T cell receptor beta chains from one specimen sequenced in a study of cytomegalovirus exposure and HLA in healthy donors (dated by TCRdb to the late 2010s). Libraries were constructed by the immunoSEQ multiplex PCR assay. For the multiplex PCR, a mixture combining 60 forward primers for TCR Vbeta segments and 13 reverse primers for TCR Jbeta segments was used. This is the immuneACCESS table as TCRdb keeps it, with only in-frame sequences that have V and J called. A part of the clones is gone; compared with another copy, unresolved V genes explain less than half, and the rest is unexplained. Within this sample are fewer than 150,000 clones, with approximately 80% of them counted one time only. 5% to 5.5% of the sample rests with the top ten. The sample consisted of PBMCs. Receptors originate from a male donor in good health and CMV-seronegative.

The chain couples TRBV19 to TRBJ1-1; a weak D match, TRBD1 (5 bases). In germline, CDR1 is LNHDA, CDR2 SQIVND (reference sequence). This CDR3 is 12 amino acids long. V lost 9 bases and J lost 5, with 13 bases in between. The CDR3 nucleotides are TGTGCCAGCGGGTGGGGGGGGACTGAAGCTTTCTTT. Amino acids: CASGWGGTEAFF.

The rearrangement links TRBV6-5 to TRBJ2-3; 7 positions agree with TRBD2. CDR1 is MNHEY, CDR2 SVGAGI, per germline. The trim removed 2 bases at V and 6 bases at J, leaving 5 bases unmatched. The CDR3 runs 14 residues. CDR3 in amino acids: CASSYLGTMDTQYF. CDR3 DNA: TGTGCCAGCAGTTACCTAGGGACTATGGATACGCAGTATTTT.

The chain uses TRBV4-1 and TRBJ2-7; TRBD1 aligns across 9 bases. CDR1 and CDR2 from the germline V gene are MGHRA and YSYEKL. With 0 bases clipped from V and 3 bases from J, the junction kept 6 bases outside the gene matches. The CDR3 covers 16 residues. The CDR3 region is CASSQEGTGIIYEQYF. CDR3 DNA: TGCGCCAGCAGCCAAGAAGGGACAGGGATAATCTACGAGCAGTACTTC.

This rearrangement joins TRBV7-3 to TRBJ2-3; TRBD2 matches 9 bases. Germline assignment: CDR1 SGHTA and CDR2 FQGTGA. CDR3 length: 14 residues. The trim removed 6 bases at V and 4 bases at J, leaving 5 bases unmatched. In DNA form, the CDR3 reads TGTGCCAGCAGACCTAGCGGGGTCTCAGATACGCAGTATTTT. Translating gives CASRPSGVSDTQYF.

The J gene is TRBJ1-5, the V gene TRBV28; 8 bases map to TRBD1. V lost 3 bases to trimming and J lost 3 bases; unmatched junction nucleotides: 4. The CDR3 is 15 amino acids. The V gene's germline CDR1 is MDHEN and CDR2 SYDVKM. CDR3: CASSFSDRDNQPQHF. In DNA, the CDR3 is TGTGCCAGCAGTTTTTCGGACAGGGACAATCAGCCCCAGCATTTT.

There are a few counts of this clone. The rearrangement uses TRBV2 and TRBJ2-3; the match to TRBD2 covers 11 bases. CDR3 length: 15 amino acids. In germline, CDR1 is SNHLY, CDR2 FYNNEI. Trimming removed 4 bases from V and 6 bases from J; junction bases left unmatched: 6. The DNA of the CDR3 is TGTGCCAGCAGTGGGCTAGCGGGGGGATACGATACGCAGTATTTT. Amino acid sequence: CASSGLAGGYDTQYF.

The table lists this clone with a few counts. V is TRBV10-3 and J is TRBJ2-3; possible D gene TRBD2, 6 bases. This CDR3 is built from 15 residues. Germline CDR1 ENHRY, CDR2 SYGVKD. Trimming shortened V by 5 bases and J by 5 bases, and 17 bases separated the two germline ends. In nucleotides, the CDR3 is TGTGCCATCAGTCCCGGCGGGGAGAAGAAAGATACGCAGTATTTT. Amino acids: CAISPGGEKKDTQYF.

This clone was picked up one time. The V and J genes are TRBV7-9 and TRBJ1-6; no clear D. Germline V gives CDR1 SEHNR, CDR2 FQNEAQ (reference sequence). The CDR3 covers 13 residues. V was cut by 4 bases and J by 7 bases, with 8 bases left in between. CDR3 coding DNA: TGTGCCAGCAGCTCTGCGGGGAATTCACCCCTCCACTTT. This encodes CASSSAGNSPLHF.

The chain has TRBV27 and TRBJ1-5, with D possibly matching TRBD1 (5 bases). This CDR3 has 16 residues. Germline CDR1 is MNHEY and CDR2 is SMNVEV (reference sequence). Trimming left V 6 bases short and J 4 bases short, with 19 bases between. The CDR3 sequence: CASSRSTTGVNQPQHF. CDR3 nucleotides: TGTGCCAGCAGCAGGTCCACGACGGGGGTTAATCAGCCCCAGCATTTT.

The rearrangement joins TRBV6-5 to TRBJ1-1; TRBD1 agrees at 7 bases. The trim removed 7 bases at V and 4 bases at J, leaving 9 bases unmatched. This CDR3 is built from 14 residues. Germline CDR1 MNHEY, CDR2 SVGAGI. The CDR3 is CASKLMDRSTEAFF. DNA for the CDR3: TGTGCCAGCAAACTAATGGACAGGAGCACTGAAGCTTTCTTT.

The J gene is TRBJ2-1, the V gene TRBV5-4, with 7 bases identical to TRBD1. The germline V gene encodes CDR1 SGHNT and CDR2 YYREEE (reference sequence). V dropped 0 bases and J dropped 4; count of bases not matched to a gene: 4. The CDR3 totals 15 residues. The CDR3 sequence is CASSLVGTEYNEQFF. CDR3 in DNA: TGTGCCAGCAGCTTGGTAGGGACAGAGTACAATGAGCAGTTCTTC. Combining the CDR3 with reference TRBV5-4 and TRBJ2-1 gives the whole variable domain ETGVTQSPTHLIKTRGQQVTLRCSSQSGHNTVSWYQQALGQGPQFIFQYYREEENGRGNFPPRFSGLQFPNYSSELNVNALELDDSALYLCASSLVGTEYNEQFFGPGTRLTVL.

This clone was found once. One junction end does not reproduce the germline sequence, and a read error may be involved. This chain uses TRBV4-1 with TRBJ2-7; perhaps TRBD1 as D (6 bases). CDR3 length: 14 amino acids. Per germline, CDR1 MGHRA and CDR2 YSYEKL. CDR3 DNA sequence: TGCGCCGGCAGCCAAGAGGGGACAAGCTACGAGCAGTACTTC. This translates into CAGSQEGTSYEQYF.